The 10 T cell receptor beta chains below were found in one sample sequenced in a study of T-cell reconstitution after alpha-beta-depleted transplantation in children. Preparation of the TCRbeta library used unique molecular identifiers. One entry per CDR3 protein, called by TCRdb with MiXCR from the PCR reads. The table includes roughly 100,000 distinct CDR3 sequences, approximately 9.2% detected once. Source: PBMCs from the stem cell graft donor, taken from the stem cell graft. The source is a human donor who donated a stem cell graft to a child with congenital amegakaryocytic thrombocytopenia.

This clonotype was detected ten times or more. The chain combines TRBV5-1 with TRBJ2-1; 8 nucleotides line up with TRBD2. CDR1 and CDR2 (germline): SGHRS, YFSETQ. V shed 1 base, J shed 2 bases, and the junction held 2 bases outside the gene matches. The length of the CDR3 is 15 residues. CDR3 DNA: TGCGCCAGCAGCTTGCTAGCGGGCGCCTACAATGAGCAGTTCTTC. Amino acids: CASSLLAGAYNEQFF.

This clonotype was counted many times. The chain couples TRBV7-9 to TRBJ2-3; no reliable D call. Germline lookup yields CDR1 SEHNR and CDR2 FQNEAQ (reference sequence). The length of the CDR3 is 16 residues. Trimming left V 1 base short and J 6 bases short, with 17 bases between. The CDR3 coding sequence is TGTGCCAGCAGCTTAGACGCGCTACTCGGTGGGGATACGCAGTATTTT. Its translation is CASSLDALLGGDTQYF.

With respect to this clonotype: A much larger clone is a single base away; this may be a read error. The CDR3 spells CASSFVAWEGTDTQYF. The CDR3 DNA follows: TGTGCCAGCAGTTTTGTGGCGTGGGAAGGGACAGATACGCAGTATTTT. The gene calls are TRBV25-1 and TRBJ2-3; D uncertain. This CDR3 comprises 16 residues. Germline CDR1 reads MGHDK; CDR2 reads SYGVNS. Trimming removed 5 bases at V and 3 bases at J, with 18 bases between.

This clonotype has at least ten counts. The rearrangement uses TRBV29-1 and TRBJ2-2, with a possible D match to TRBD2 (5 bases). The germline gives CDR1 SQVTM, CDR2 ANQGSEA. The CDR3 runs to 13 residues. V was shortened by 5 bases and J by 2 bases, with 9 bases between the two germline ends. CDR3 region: CSVLGLNTGELFF. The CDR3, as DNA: TGCAGCGTTCTAGGACTCAACACCGGGGAGCTGTTTTTT.

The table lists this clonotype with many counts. The DNA for the CDR3 is TGTGCCAGCAGTTCTTACCGGAGCTCCTACAATGAGCAGTTCTTC. Translated: CASSSYRSSYNEQFF. The chain carries TRBV12-3 or TRBV12-4 and TRBJ2-1; unclear D gene. This CDR3 is built from 15 residues. Between the trimmed V and J ends, which lost 4 bases and 0 bases, there was a span of 10 bases.

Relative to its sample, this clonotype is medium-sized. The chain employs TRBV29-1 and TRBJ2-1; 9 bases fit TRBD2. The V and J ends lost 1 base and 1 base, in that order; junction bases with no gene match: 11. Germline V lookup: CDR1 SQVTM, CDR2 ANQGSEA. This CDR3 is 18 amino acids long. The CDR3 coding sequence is TGCAGCGTTGAAGGTGGGCGGGAGGGTAGAAGTTCCTACAATGAGCAGTTCTTC. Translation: CSVEGGREGRSSYNEQFF.

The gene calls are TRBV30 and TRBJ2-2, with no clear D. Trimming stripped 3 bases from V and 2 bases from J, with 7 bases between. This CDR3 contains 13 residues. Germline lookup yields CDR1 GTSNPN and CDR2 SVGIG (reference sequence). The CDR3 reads CAWSRGNTGELFF. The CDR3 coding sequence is TGTGCCTGGAGCCGCGGAAACACCGGGGAGCTGTTTTTT.

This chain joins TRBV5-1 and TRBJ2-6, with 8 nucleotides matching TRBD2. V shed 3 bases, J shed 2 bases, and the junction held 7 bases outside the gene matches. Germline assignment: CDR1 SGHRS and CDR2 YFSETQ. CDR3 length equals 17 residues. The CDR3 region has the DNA TGCGCCAGCAGCTCGTTCGGGGGGGCTACTGGGGCCAACGTCCTGACTTTC. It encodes CASSSFGGATGANVLTF.

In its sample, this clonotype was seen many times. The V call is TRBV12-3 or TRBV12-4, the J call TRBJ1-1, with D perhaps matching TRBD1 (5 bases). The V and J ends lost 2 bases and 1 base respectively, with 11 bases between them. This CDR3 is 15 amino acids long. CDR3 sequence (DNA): TGTGCCAGCAGTTTATTCGGGGCTGGGAACACTGAAGCTTTCTTT. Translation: CASSLFGAGNTEAFF.

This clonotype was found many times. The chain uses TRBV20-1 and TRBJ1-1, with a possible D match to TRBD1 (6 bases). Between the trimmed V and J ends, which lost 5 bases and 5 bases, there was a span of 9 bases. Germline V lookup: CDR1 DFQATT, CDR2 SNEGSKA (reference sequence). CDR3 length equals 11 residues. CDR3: CSAPGETEAFF. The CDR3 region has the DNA TGCAGTGCTCCAGGGGAAACTGAAGCTTTCTTT.